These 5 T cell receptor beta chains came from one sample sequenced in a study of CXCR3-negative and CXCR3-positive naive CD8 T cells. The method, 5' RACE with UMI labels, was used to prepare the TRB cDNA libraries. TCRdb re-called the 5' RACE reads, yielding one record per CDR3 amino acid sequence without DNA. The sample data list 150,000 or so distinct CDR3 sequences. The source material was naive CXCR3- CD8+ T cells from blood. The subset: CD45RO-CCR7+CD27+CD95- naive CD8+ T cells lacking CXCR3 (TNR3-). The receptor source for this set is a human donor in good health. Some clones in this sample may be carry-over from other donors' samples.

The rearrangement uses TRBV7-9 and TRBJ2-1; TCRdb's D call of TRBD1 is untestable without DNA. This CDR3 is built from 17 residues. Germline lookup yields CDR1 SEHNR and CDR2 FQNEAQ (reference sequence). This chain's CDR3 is CASSPPNGDISSNEQFF.

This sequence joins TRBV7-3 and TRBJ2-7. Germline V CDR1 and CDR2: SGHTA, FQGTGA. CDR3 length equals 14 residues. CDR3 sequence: CASSSEPHSYEQYF.

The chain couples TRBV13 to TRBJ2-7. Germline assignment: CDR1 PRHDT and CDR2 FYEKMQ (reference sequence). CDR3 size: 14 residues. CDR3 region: CASSLGRRSYEQYF.

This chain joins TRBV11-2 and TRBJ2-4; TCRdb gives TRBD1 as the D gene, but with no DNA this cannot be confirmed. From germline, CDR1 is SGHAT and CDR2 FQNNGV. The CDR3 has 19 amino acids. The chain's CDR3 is CASSLAGTGAPIAKNIQYF. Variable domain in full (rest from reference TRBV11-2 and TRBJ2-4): EAGVAQSPRYKIIEKRQSVAFWCNPISGHATLYWYQQILGQGPKLLIQFQNNGVVDDSQLPKDRFSAERLKGVDSTLKIQPAKLEDSAVYLCASSLAGTGAPIAKNIQYFGAGTRLSVL.

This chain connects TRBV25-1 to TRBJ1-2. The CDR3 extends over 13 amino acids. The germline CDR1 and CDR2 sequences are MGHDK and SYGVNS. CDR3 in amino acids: CASRDRMNYGYTF.